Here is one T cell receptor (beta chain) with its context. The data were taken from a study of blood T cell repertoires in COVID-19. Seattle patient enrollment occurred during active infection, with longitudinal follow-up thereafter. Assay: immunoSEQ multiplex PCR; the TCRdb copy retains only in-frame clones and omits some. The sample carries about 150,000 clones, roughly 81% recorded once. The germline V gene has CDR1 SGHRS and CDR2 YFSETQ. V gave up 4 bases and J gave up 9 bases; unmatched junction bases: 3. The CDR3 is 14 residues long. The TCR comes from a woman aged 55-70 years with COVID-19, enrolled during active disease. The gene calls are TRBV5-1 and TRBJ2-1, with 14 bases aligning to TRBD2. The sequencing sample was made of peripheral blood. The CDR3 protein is CASSLGLAGGEQFF. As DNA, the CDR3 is TGCGCCAGCAGCCTCGGACTAGCGGGGGGTGAGCAGTTCTTC.